The 21 T cell receptor beta chains listed next were all sequenced from one sample in a study of CD8 T cells in ankylosing spondylitis. One entry per CDR3 protein results from TCRdb running MiXCR on the 5' RACE reads. Of over 700,000 distinct CDR3 sequences in the sample, around a fifth are singletons; the top ten hold around 19%. Which antigens these TCRs recognize remains unknown. Findings and limits, study-wide: A TCR beta motif of 7 or 8 highly homologous variants appeared characteristic of ankylosing spondylitis blood.

The specimen sequenced was blood, either unsorted or a sorted T cell fraction (not recorded which). Receptors originate from a male donor with ankylosing spondylitis.

This clonotype was seen more than once but under ten times. The chain links TRBV27 to TRBJ2-3, with 7 bases fitting TRBD2. The length of the CDR3 is 16 residues. V shed 6 bases and J 3 bases; nucleotides not matched to a gene: 12. The germline V gene encodes CDR1 MNHEY and CDR2 SMNVEV (reference sequence). The CDR3 reads CASSEILAPSTDTQYF. CDR3 nucleotide sequence: TGTGCCAGCAGCGAGATACTAGCGCCATCAACAGATACGCAGTATTTT.

This sequence joins TRBV11-2 and TRBJ2-1; 7 bases align to TRBD2. CDR1 and CDR2 (germline): SGHAT, FQNNGV. This CDR3 is 15 amino acids long. V trimming: 5 bases; J trimming: 9 bases; junction bases outside the gene matches: 13. The CDR3: CASSPAGTTVGEQFF. In DNA, the CDR3 is TGTGCCAGCAGCCCAGCCGGGACTACGGTGGGTGAGCAGTTCTTC.

This chain connects TRBV7-7 to TRBJ2-1, with D maybe TRBD2 (6 bases). The CDR3 sequence is 15 residues long. Germline V gene lookup returns CDR1 SSHAT and CDR2 FNYEAQ (reference sequence). Trimming took off 1 base at V and 3 bases at J, with 10 bases between the two ends. CDR3 nucleotide sequence: TGTGCCAGCAGCTTAGGTCTAGCGTTCTACAATGAGCAGTTCTTC. Translated: CASSLGLAFYNEQFF.

This clonotype was seen ten or more times. The chain employs TRBV28 and TRBJ1-5; the match to TRBD1 covers 7 bases. CDR3 size: 14 residues. Germline values: CDR1 MDHEN, CDR2 SYDVKM. V shed 4 bases and J 3 bases; nucleotides not matched to a gene: 3. The CDR3 DNA follows: TGTGCCAGCAGTTCGACAGGGAACAATCAGCCCCAGCATTTT. It codes for CASSSTGNNQPQHF.

The genes are TRBV12-3 or TRBV12-4 and TRBJ2-3; no definite D call. V lost 7 bases to trimming and J lost 5 bases, with 13 bases between them. The length of the CDR3 is 13 residues. The chain's CDR3 is CASTPSLLDTQYF. The DNA for the CDR3 is TGTGCCAGCACCCCTTCGCTTCTAGATACGCAGTATTTT.

This clonotype was counted between two and nine times. The chain links TRBV24-1 to TRBJ2-3; 12 nucleotides line up with TRBD2. Germline V gene data show CDR1 as KGHDR and CDR2 as SFDVKD. Unmatched junction bases numbered 7, after V lost 9 bases and J lost 7 bases. This CDR3 contains 14 residues. CDR3 DNA sequence: TGTGCCACCGGGACTAGCGGGTGGTTGAATACGCAGTATTTT. It codes for CATGTSGWLNTQYF.

This clonotype has just a few counts. J is TRBJ1-1 and V is TRBV2, with D maybe TRBD1 (5 bases). V was shortened by 5 bases and J by 1 base, with 11 bases between the two germline ends. CDR1 and CDR2 from the germline V gene are SNHLY and FYNNEI. CDR3 length: 14 residues. CDR3 sequence reads: CASSRTQGNTEAFF. The CDR3 nucleotides are TGTGCCAGCAGTCGCACGCAGGGGAACACTGAAGCTTTCTTT. The full variable domain, with the rest looked up from reference TRBV2 and TRBJ1-1, is EPEVTQTPSHQVTQMGQEVILRCVPISNHLYFYWYRQILGQKVEFLVSFYNNEISEKSEIFDDQFSVERPDGSNFTLKIRSTKLEDSAMYFCASSRTQGNTEAFFGQGTRLTVV.

This clonotype was seen only a few times. The chain couples TRBV20-1 to TRBJ2-7; 10 bases match TRBD1. Germline assignment: CDR1 DFQATT and CDR2 SNEGSKA (reference sequence). The CDR3 is made up of 13 amino acids. V dropped 3 bases and J dropped 9; count of bases not matched to a gene: 8. The CDR3 region has the DNA TGCAGTGCTAGTTCGGGACAGGGGCTTCGGCAGTACTTC. Protein product: CSASSGQGLRQYF.

Only a few counts were recorded for this clonotype. The CDR3 DNA reads as TGTGCCAGCAGTAGCCCGGAGGACGCCTACAATGAGCAGTTCTTC. It is translated as CASSSPEDAYNEQFF. V is TRBV6-1 and J is TRBJ2-1, with D possibly matching TRBD2 (5 bases). Trimming removed 5 bases from V and 2 bases from J, with 13 bases in between. Germline V gene sequence: CDR1 MNHNS, CDR2 SASEGT. The CDR3 spans 15 residues.

V and J are TRBV11-2 and TRBJ2-1, with TRBD2 as a possible D gene (6 bases). Germline V gene data show CDR1 as SGHAT and CDR2 as FQNNGV. The V gene lost 4 bases and the J gene lost 1 base, with 11 bases spanning the gap. This CDR3 is built from 15 residues. DNA for the CDR3: TGTGCCAGCAGCTCCTGGGACTTTTCCTACAATGAGCAGTTCTTC. Protein sequence: CASSSWDFSYNEQFF.

This clonotype has more than one count but fewer than ten. CDR3 loop: CASSLSGKVPGELFF. CDR3 bases: TGTGCCAGCAGCCTAAGCGGGAAGGTCCCCGGGGAGCTGTTTTTT. This rearrangement joins TRBV12-3 or TRBV12-4 to TRBJ2-2, with 7 bases aligning to TRBD2. V lost 6 bases, J lost 6 bases, and 10 bases stayed unmatched. This CDR3 spans 15 amino acids.

The genes are TRBV28 and TRBJ2-1, with D unresolved. In germline, CDR1 is MDHEN, CDR2 SYDVKM. Trimming stripped 4 bases from V and 9 bases from J, with 10 bases between. The CDR3 spans 12 residues. CDR3 DNA: TGTGCCAGCAGTTCCAGACTGGTTGAGCAGTTCTTC. This encodes CASSSRLVEQFF.

V usage is TRBV2 and J usage is TRBJ2-7, with 9 nucleotides matching TRBD2. The CDR3 runs to 16 residues. Looked up from germline, CDR1 is SNHLY and CDR2 is FYNNEI. Unmatched junction bases numbered 11, after V lost 5 bases and J lost 3 bases. The CDR3 DNA sequence: TGTGCCAGCAGTCCCCTAGCGGGAATAAGCGTCTACGAGCAGTACTTC. Its translation is CASSPLAGISVYEQYF.

The gene calls are TRBV5-1 and TRBJ2-2; 11 positions match TRBD1. Per the germline V gene, CDR1 is SGHRS and CDR2 is YFSETQ. Trimming cost V 4 bases and J 4 bases; bases outside gene matches: 12. This CDR3 is built from 18 residues. The DNA of the CDR3 is TGCGCCAGCAGCGCCCTAAGGGGACAGGGGGTACGCACCGGGGAGCTGTTTTTT. Its translation is CASSALRGQGVRTGELFF. The full variable domain, with the rest looked up from reference TRBV5-1 and TRBJ2-2, is KAGVTQTPRYLIKTRGQQVTLSCSPISGHRSVSWYQQTPGQGLQFLFEYFSETQRNKGNFPGRFSGRQFSNSRSEMNVSTLELGDSALYLCASSALRGQGVRTGELFFGEGSRLTVL.

The chain links TRBV12-3 or TRBV12-4 to TRBJ2-7; possible D gene TRBD2, 6 bases. This CDR3 is 15 amino acids long. V was shortened by 6 bases and J by 1 base, with 16 bases between the two germline ends. CDR3 amino acids: CASRGTGRNSYEQYF. The CDR3 DNA reads as TGTGCCAGCAGGGGGACTGGACGAAATTCCTACGAGCAGTACTTC.

The J gene is TRBJ1-1, the V gene TRBV9; no definite D call. CDR1 and CDR2 from the germline V gene are SGDLS and YYNGEE. The V end lost 4 bases, the J end lost 7 bases, and 17 bases lay between the germline ends. The CDR3 is 14 residues long. The CDR3 region has the DNA TGTGCCAGCAGCCTCGCCGACGGTACAAGTGAAGCTTTCTTT. This gives the protein CASSLADGTSEAFF. Filled out from reference TRBV9 and TRBJ1-1, the complete variable domain reads DSGVTQTPKHLITATGQRVTLRCSPRSGDLSVYWYQQSLDQGLQFLIQYYNGEERAKGNILERFSAQQFPDLHSELNLSSLELGDSALYFCASSLADGTSEAFFGQGTRLTVV.

CDR3 protein: CASSFTNRATGELFF. The CDR3 region has the DNA TGCGCCAGCAGCTTCACCAACAGGGCCACCGGGGAGCTGTTTTTT. The rearrangement joins TRBV5-1 to TRBJ2-2, with D possibly being TRBD1 (6 bases). This CDR3 comprises 15 residues. Germline lookup yields CDR1 SGHRS and CDR2 YFSETQ. V dropped 2 bases and J dropped 4 bases, with 12 bases sitting between them.

This clonotype has just one count. The rearrangement links TRBV9 to TRBJ1-1; D is uncertain. V was pared by 2 bases and J by 2 bases, with 16 bases between. The germline CDR1 and CDR2 sequences are SGDLS and YYNGEE. The CDR3 extends over 16 amino acids. As DNA, the CDR3 is TGTGCCAGCAGCGTTAAGGAGGGTCTGAGTAACACTGAAGCTTTCTTT. Translating gives CASSVKEGLSNTEAFF.

This rearrangement joins TRBV10-2 to TRBJ2-7; unclear D gene. The CDR3 consists of 14 residues. V lost 2 bases to trimming and J lost 4 bases, with 12 bases between them. In germline, CDR1 is WSHSY, CDR2 SAAADI. The CDR3 DNA follows: TGCGCCAGCAGTGAGCACCAGGATACTTACGAGCAGTACTTC. Its protein is CASSEHQDTYEQYF.

This clonotype was counted a few times. The chain recombines TRBV5-1 with TRBJ2-7; D gene uncertain. Deletions cut 4 bases from V and 3 bases from J, with 23 bases between. CDR3 length: 17 amino acids. Germline V gene lookup returns CDR1 SGHRS and CDR2 YFSETQ. The DNA for the CDR3 is TGCGCCAGCAGCGGATATACTTCGTTCCGATGGGGCTACGAGCAGTACTTC. It translates to CASSGYTSFRWGYEQYF.

This clonotype was seen repeatedly, ten times or more. V gene TRBV20-1 combines with J gene TRBJ2-2; 9 bases are shared with TRBD2. There are 15 residues in the CDR3. Germline assignment: CDR1 DFQATT and CDR2 SNEGSKA (reference sequence). The junction had 10 bases not matched to a gene; V was cut back by 5 bases and J by 6 bases. The DNA of the CDR3 is TGCAGTGCTCCCCGGTTAGCGGGAGTTGCCGGGGAGCTGTTTTTT. Its protein product is CSAPRLAGVAGELFF.